The subject of this entry is one TCR beta chain. Its recognized antigen is unknown. The sample holds no much larger clone one base away, and base qualities are not on file. The data were obtained in a study of cytomegalovirus exposure and HLA in healthy donors (dated by TCRdb to the late 2010s). A note on the overall study: According to an earlier analysis of 587 of the donors, 150 million to 200 million T cells yielded 90 million to 130 million unique TCR beta sequences and 276 Gb of sequence data. A later genetic analysis used genome-wide SNP genotypes for about 65% of the 666 donors, treating that subset as a discovery cohort. The study combined high-throughput TCR immunosequencing, statistical association of individual TCRs with disease status, and machine learning to predict cytomegalovirus infection status. A later analysis re-examined previously published TCR beta repertoires from 610 or so donors and added high-resolution HLA genotyping to investigate patterns of TCR occurrence. Class I and class II HLA loci were covered by the typing at four-digit resolution. Across some 400 genotyped donors of the cohort, an average of 235,054 unique TCR beta nucleotide sequences per donor were sequenced, and roughly 17% of those sequences were non-productive. About 300 gigabases of sequencing data and 70 million to 85 million unique TCR sequences were included in an early release covering 550 to 800 HLA-typed donors. The number of donors typed differed by locus, with roughly 620-630 for A, B, C, DRB1 and DQB1, 522 for DQA1, 600 to 610 for DPA1, and 400 to 490 for DPB1. Of the roughly 400 genotyped donors, roughly 80% fell in the genetic ancestry cluster associated with self-reported Caucasian donors. The later analysis used no new phenotypic data to find candidate immune exposures, relying instead on TCR beta sequences and their occurrence across donors. The aim of the study was to test whether cataloging public T cell receptors could identify signatures of past pathogen exposure. The T cell repertoires of 550 to 850 subjects were profiled by immunosequencing and related to cytomegalovirus serostatus. Because of strong linkage in the cohort, five DR-DQ haplotypes were treated as single units for association and clustering. An earlier analysis of some 600 of the donors applied high-throughput TCR beta sequencing to assess whether each TCR beta V gene segment acted as functional or pseudogenic. Alongside the repertoire data, information on donor age, sex, ethnicity and CMV serostatus was compiled. All discovery cohort repertoires had been generated using a single sequencing platform. A separate validation cohort of 100 to 150 different subjects was used in addition to the roughly 700-subject first cohort.

Here V drops 8 bases and J drops 3 bases, and the junction holds 10 bases not matched to any gene. Counted from cysteine to phenylalanine, this CDR3 has 17 amino acids. The sequence is cut down to CDR3 DNA, 51 bases in frame from base 1. For CDR1 and CDR2, the germline V gene (reference sequence) lists LNHNV and YYDKDF. Receptor libraries were prepared by the immunoSEQ multiplex PCR assay. For the multiplex PCR, a mixture combining 60 forward primers for TCR Vbeta segments and 13 reverse primers for TCR Jbeta segments was used. Amplification of the CDR3 region of rearranged TCR beta genes was performed with a multiplex PCR assay on genomic DNA. Amplified TCR beta libraries were sequenced as 87-base-pair reads on the Illumina HiSeq System. Processing in the source paper ran as follows. A later analysis counted about 80 million unique TCR beta chains across the 700 or so repertoires, and roughly 11 million of these chains were shared by at least two donors. Raw reads were error-corrected and collapsed into unique sequences by a nearest-neighbor algorithm in which closely related sequences were merged to remove PCR and sequencing errors. To assign V, D and J gene segments, CDR3 sequences were aligned to IMGT reference sequences. For a sequence to be retained, a match of at least six nucleotides to both a V gene segment and a J gene segment was required. Rearrangements were classified as productive when the CDR3 lacked stop codons and remained in frame with V and J, and all other rearrangements were classified as non-productive. Following IMGT convention, CDR3 was defined as the stretch from the second conserved V-encoded cysteine to the conserved J-encoded phenylalanine. Sequences without an unambiguous match to a single V gene segment were excluded from the earlier analysis of about 630 of the donors. In an earlier analysis of around 590 of the donors, a V segment was called functional when productive rearrangements were above 56.7%, and segregating when the standard deviation between donors exceeded 5%. A statistical classification framework was built to diagnose cytomegalovirus status from the catalog of TCR beta chain sequences. In a later analysis, TCR nucleotide sequences were compared against IMGT/GENE-DB human TR gene sequences so that V and J genes could be assigned. In a later analysis, CDR3 sequences and most-parsimonious VDJ recombination scenarios were assigned using the TCRdist pipeline. In a later analysis, every TCR beta chain was defined by the combination of its CDR3 amino acid sequence and its V-gene family, and reads without a unique V-gene family were dropped. In a later analysis, around 650 highly shared, low-generation-probability nucleotide sequences were removed to address suspected cross-contamination and a sequencing artifact. For each public chain, a later analysis derived a clonal expansion index from normalized ranks of inferred template counts within each repertoire. In a later analysis, generation probabilities were computed using a VDJ recombination model fitted to out-of-frame rearrangements, and the results were checked against IGoR. Hypergeometric tests were used in a later analysis to score TCR-TCR, TCR-HLA and TCR-CMV co-occurrence, with a repertoire-size bias correction applied to the TCR pairs. To estimate false discovery rates, a later analysis permuted the HLA or CMV assignments 20 times. A later analysis grouped co-occurring TCRs with DBSCAN, adding TCRdist sequence similarity when clustering within HLA-allele-positive subsets. For co-occurrence clustering, repertoires with fewer than 30,000 or more than 120,000 public chains were excluded, along with roughly five repertoires with anomalous nucleotide sharing. The table comes from immuneACCESS by way of TCRdb, which keeps in-frame sequences with V and J called. Part of the clones is missing from these tables; in studies checked, under half for an unresolved V gene and the rest for unknown reasons. D and trimming were read from the DNA, whereas the V and J calls and clone size are those reported in that table. The sample yields approximately 220,000 clones; 75% were counted once. The biggest ten clones account for less than 2% of the sample.

Overall study results and their limits: In a later analysis, HLA-associated TCR beta chains were found to be more clonally expanded and to have lower generation probabilities than equally common non-associated chains. In vitro tests confirmed that a few of the cytomegalovirus-associated TCR beta chains recognize cytomegalovirus antigens. Compared with the roughly 700-donor mean, donors in an Asian-associated ancestry cluster had fewer N-insertions in productive TCRs, according to a later genetic analysis. In a later analysis, most CMV-associated TCR beta chains were found to appear HLA-restricted, with HLA associations seemingly driven largely by CMV exposure. The presence/absence analyses assumed that sequencing depth was roughly uniform across donors, and that assumption may not be true. Because HLA typing was missing for some donors at each locus, association tests included only the typed subset. An earlier analysis of around 500 of the donors showed that most TCR beta V segments appeared in productive rearrangements either about 87% or about 30% of the time, which broadly matched IMGT annotations. Because counts were too low, seventeen rarely observed V segments, including chromosome 9 orphons, were excluded from the earlier analysis of several hundred of the donors. A further reported finding was that TCR beta sequences accurately predicted the HLA-A and HLA-B alleles for most subjects in the first cohort. A group of highly shared sequence variants was considered likely to be a technical artifact of the sequencing pipeline. Strong co-occurrence of HLA alleles, especially DR and DQ, made assigning TCR associations to individual alleles difficult. In a later analysis, TCR association rates were found to vary across HLA loci, with the most associated TCRs seen for DRB1 alleles and the fewest for HLA-C alleles. Specific HLA alleles were associated with roughly 16,000 TCR beta sequences at a false discovery rate of 0.05 in a later analysis. A total of 150 to 200 TCR beta chains were listed by the study as associated with cytomegalovirus. A later genetic analysis associated a missense DCLRE1C variant with V-gene and J-gene trimming of TCR beta chains, and an independent cohort replicated the association. This cohort had only TCR beta chains sequenced, and the lack of alpha or paired-chain data limited which features could be detected. Some IMGT-functional V segments, including TRBV6-2 and TRBV6-3, could not be distinguished by the 87-base-pair reads and were therefore excluded. In a later analysis, several top co-occurrence clusters were reported to appear linked to parvovirus B19, influenza, CMV and Epstein-Barr virus. According to the authors, the approach could potentially be generalized to other disease states and immunological phenotypes. Linkage disequilibrium might explain the correlated functional status among segregating V segments, but an unknown experimental factor could not be excluded. In both the original and validation cohorts, the classifier was reported to diagnose cytomegalovirus status with high specificity and sensitivity. For the cohort, immune exposure information was limited to CMV serostatus. While some public TCRs were present in many individuals, most TCR sequences turned up only very rarely across donors.

In total, over 600 healthy bone marrow donors made up the cohort. At the time of sampling, every cohort member was nominally healthy, though immune exposures that went unrecorded were likely present. The donor tested CMV seronegative, placing the donor among the 300 to 450 seronegative members of the cohort. A peripheral blood sample was collected from each donor, and TCR beta sequencing was performed on peripheral blood mononuclear cells. Genomic DNA extraction from the blood cell samples was performed with the Qiagen DNeasy Blood Extraction Kit. The sample was PBMCs. The clonotype comes from a woman aged 25 to 39 in good health and CMV-seronegative. Recombination connected TRBV15 to TRBJ2-1, with 13 bases aligning to TRBD2. The DNA sequence reads TGTGCCACCGGAGGACTAGCGGGAGCCTCCCTCTACAATGAGCAGTTCTTC. The encoded protein is CATGGLAGASLYNEQFF.